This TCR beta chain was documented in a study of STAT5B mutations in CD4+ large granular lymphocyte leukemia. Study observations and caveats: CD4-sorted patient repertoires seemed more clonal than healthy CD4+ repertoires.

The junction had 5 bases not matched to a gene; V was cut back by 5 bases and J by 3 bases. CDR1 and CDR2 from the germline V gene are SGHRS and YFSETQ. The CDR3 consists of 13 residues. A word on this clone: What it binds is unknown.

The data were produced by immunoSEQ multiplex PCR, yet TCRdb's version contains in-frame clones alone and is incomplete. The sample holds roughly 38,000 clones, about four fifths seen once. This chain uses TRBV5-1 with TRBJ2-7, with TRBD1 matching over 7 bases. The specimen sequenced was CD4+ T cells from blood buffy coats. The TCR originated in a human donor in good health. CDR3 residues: CASSPTGSYEQYF. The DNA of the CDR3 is TGCGCCAGCAGTCCGACAGGGAGCTACGAGCAGTACTTC.